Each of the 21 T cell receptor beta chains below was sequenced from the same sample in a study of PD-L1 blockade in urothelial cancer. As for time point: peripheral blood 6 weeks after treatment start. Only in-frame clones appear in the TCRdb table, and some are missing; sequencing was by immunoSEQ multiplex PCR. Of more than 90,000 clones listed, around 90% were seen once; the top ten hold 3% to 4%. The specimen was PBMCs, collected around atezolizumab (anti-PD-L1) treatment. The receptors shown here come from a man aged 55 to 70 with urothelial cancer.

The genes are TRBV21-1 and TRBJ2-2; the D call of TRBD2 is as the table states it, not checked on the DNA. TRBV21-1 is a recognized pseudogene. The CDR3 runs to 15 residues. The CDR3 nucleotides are TGTGCCAGGATCGAGCGGGAGCGGAACACCGGGGAGCTGTTTTTT. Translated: CARIERERNTGELFF.

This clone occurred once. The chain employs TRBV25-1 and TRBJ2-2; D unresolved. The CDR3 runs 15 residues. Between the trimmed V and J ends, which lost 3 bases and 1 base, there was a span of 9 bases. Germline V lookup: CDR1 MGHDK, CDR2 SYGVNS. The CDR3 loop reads CASSESGLNTGELFF. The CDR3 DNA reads TGTGCCAGCAGTGAGTCGGGTTTGAACACCGGGGAGCTGTTTTTT.

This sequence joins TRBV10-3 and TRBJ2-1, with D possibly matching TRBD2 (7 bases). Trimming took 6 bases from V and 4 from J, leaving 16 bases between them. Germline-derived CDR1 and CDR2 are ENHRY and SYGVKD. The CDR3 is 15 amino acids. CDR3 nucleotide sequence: TGTGCCATCAGACCCTCGGGGGGCAGGTACAATGAGCAGTTCTTC. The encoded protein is CAIRPSGGRYNEQFF.

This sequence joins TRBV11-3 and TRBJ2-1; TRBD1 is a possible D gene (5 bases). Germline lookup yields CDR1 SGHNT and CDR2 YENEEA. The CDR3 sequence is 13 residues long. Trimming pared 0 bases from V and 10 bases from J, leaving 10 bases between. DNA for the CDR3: TGTGCCAGCAGCTTAGATTTTGCAGGGGAGCAGTTCTTC. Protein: CASSLDFAGEQFF.

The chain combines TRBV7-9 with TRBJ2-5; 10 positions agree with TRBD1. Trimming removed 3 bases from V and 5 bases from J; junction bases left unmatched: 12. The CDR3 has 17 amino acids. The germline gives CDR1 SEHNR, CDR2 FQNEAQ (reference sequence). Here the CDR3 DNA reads TGTGCCAGCAGCTTTCTGGGGACAGGGGCTCATCGGGAGACCCAGTACTTC. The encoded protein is CASSFLGTGAHRETQYF.

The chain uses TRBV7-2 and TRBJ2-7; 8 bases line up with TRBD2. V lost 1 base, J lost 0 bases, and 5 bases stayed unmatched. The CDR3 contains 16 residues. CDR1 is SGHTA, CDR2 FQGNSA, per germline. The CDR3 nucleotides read TGTGCCAGCAGCTTAGGCGGTGCGGGGGGCTCCTACGAGCAGTACTTC. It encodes CASSLGGAGGSYEQYF.

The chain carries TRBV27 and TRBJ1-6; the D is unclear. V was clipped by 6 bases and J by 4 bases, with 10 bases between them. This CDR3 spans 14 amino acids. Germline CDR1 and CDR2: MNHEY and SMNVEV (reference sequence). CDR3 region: CASRPRGYNSPLHF. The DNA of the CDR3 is TGTGCCAGCAGGCCCCGAGGTTATAATTCACCCCTCCACTTT.

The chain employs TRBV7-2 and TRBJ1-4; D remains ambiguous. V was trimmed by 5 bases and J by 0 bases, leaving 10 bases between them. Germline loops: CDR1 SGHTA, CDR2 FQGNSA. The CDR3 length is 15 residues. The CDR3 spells CASSLQVTTNEKLFF. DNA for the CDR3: TGTGCCAGCAGCCTTCAGGTGACAACTAATGAAAAACTGTTTTTT. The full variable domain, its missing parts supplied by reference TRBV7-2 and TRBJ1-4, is GAGVSQSPSNKVTEKGKDVELRCDPISGHTALYWYRQSLGQGLEFLIYFQGNSAPDKSGLPSDRFSAERTGGSVSTLTIQRTQQEDSAVYLCASSLQVTTNEKLFFGSGTQLSVL.

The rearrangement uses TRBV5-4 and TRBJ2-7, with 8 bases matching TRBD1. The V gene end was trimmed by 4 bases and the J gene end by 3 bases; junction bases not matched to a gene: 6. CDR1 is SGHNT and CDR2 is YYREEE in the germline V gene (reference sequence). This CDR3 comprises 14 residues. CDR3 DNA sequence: TGTGCCAGCAGCCCTACAGGGGGTTTCTACGAGCAGTACTTC. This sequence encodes CASSPTGGFYEQYF.

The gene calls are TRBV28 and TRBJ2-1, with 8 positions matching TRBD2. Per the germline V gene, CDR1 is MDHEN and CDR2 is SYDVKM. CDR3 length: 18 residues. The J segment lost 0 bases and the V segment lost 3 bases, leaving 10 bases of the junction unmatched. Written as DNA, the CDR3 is TGTGCCAGCAGTTTGGCTAGCGGGTCCGCTAGCTCCTACAATGAGCAGTTCTTC. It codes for CASSLASGSASSYNEQFF. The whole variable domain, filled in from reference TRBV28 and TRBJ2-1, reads DVKVTQSSRYLVKRTGEKVFLECVQDMDHENMFWYRQDPGLGLRLIYFSYDVKMKEKGDIPEGYSVSREKKERFSLILESASTNQTSMYLCASSLASGSASSYNEQFFGPGTRLTVL.

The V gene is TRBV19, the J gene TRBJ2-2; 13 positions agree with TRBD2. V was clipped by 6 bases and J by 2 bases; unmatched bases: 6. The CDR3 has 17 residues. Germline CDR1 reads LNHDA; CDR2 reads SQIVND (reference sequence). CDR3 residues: CASSIGTSGINTGELFF. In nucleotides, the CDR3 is TGTGCCAGTAGCATCGGGACTAGCGGGATAAACACCGGGGAGCTGTTTTTT.

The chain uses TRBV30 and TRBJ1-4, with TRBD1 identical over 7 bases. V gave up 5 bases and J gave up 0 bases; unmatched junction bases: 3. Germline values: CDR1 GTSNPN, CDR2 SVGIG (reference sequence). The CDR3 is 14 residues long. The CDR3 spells CAWGTVATNEKLFF. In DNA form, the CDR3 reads TGTGCCTGGGGGACAGTTGCAACTAATGAAAAACTGTTTTTT.

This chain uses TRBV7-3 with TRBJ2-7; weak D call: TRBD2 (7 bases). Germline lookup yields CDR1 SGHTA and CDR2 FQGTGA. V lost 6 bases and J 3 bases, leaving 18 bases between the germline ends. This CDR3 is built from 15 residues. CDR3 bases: TGTGCCAGCAGTCGATCTGGGGGGGCTGGCTACGAGCAGTACTTC. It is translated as CASSRSGGAGYEQYF. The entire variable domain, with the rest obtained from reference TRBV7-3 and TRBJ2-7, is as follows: GAGVSQTPSNKVTEKGKYVELRCDPISGHTALYWYRQSLGQGPEFLIYFQGTGAADDSGLPNDRFFAVRPEGSVSTLKIQRTERGDSAVYLCASSRSGGAGYEQYFGPGTRLTVT.

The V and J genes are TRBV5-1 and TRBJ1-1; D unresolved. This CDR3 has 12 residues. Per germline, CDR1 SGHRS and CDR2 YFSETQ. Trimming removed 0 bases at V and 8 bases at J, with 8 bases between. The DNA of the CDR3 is TGCGCCAGCAGCTTGGCCGGGGAAGAAGCTTTCTTT. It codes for CASSLAGEEAFF.

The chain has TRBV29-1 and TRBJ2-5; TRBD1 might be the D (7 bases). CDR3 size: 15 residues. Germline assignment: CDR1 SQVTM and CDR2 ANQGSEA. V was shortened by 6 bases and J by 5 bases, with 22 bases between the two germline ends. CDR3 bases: TGCAGCGTCGATCCTGGAGGGGGCGGGTGGGAGACCCAGTACTTC. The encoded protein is CSVDPGGGGWETQYF.

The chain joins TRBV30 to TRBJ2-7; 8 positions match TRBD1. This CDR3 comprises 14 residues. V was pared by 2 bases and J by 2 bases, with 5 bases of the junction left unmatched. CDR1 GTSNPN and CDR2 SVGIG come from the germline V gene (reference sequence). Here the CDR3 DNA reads TGTGCCTGGAGTTTAGGACAGGGACCCTACGAGCAGTACTTC. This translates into CAWSLGQGPYEQYF. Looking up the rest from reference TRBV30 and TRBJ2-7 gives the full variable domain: SQTIHQWPATLVQPVGSPLSLECTVEGTSNPNLYWYRQAAGRGLQLLFYSVGIGQISSEVPQNLSASRPQDRQFILSSKKLLLSDSGFYLCAWSLGQGPYEQYFGPGTRLTVT.

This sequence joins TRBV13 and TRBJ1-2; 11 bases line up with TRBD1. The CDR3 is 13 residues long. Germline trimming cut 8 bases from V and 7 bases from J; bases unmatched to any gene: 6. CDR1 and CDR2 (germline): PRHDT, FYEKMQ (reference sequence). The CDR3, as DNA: TGTGCCAGCTCTGAGGACAGGGGGCTTGGCTACACCTTC. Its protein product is CASSEDRGLGYTF.

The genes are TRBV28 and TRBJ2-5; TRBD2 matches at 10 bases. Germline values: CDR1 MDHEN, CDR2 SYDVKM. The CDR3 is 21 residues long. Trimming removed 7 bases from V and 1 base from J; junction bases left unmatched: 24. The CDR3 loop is CASIGRDRASGRRRGQETQYF. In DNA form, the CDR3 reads TGTGCCAGCATTGGCAGGGACAGAGCTAGCGGGAGACGAAGGGGCCAAGAGACCCAGTACTTC.

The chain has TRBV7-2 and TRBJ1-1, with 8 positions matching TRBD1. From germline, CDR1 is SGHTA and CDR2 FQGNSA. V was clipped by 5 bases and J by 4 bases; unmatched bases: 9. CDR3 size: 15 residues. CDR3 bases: TGTGCCAGCAGCATGAGGACAGGGAGGTTCACTGAAGCTTTCTTT. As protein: CASSMRTGRFTEAFF. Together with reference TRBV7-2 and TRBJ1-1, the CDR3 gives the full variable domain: GAGVSQSPSNKVTEKGKDVELRCDPISGHTALYWYRQSLGQGLEFLIYFQGNSAPDKSGLPSDRFSAERTGGSVSTLTIQRTQQEDSAVYLCASSMRTGRFTEAFFGQGTRLTVV.

CDR3 in amino acids: CASSFGGTNFNEQFF. CDR3 in DNA: TGTGCCAGCAGTTTTGGTGGGACTAATTTTAATGAGCAGTTCTTC. The V call is TRBV27, the J call TRBJ2-1, with 7 bases that match TRBD2. Trimming removed 3 bases from V and 7 bases from J; junction bases left unmatched: 9. CDR1 and CDR2 (germline): MNHEY, SMNVEV (reference sequence). The CDR3 totals 15 residues.

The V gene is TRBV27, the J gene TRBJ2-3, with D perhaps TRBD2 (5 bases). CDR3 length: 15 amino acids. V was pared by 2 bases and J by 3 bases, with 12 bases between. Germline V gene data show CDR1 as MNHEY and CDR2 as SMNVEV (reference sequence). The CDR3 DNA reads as TGTGCCAGCAGTTTAGGACTCTTTAGAACAGATACGCAGTATTTT. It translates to CASSLGLFRTDTQYF.